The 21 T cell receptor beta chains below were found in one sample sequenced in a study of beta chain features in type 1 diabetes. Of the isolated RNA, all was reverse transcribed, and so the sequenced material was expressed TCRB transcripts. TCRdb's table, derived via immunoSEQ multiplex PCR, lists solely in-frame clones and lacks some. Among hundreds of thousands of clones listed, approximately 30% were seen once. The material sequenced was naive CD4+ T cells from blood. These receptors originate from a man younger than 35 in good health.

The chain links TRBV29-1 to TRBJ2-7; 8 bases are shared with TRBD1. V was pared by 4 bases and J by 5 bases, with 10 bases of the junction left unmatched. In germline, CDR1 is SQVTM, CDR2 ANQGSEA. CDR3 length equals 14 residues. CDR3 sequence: CSVGGRTGSHEQYF. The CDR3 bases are TGCAGCGTTGGGGGGAGGACAGGGTCCCACGAGCAGTACTTC.

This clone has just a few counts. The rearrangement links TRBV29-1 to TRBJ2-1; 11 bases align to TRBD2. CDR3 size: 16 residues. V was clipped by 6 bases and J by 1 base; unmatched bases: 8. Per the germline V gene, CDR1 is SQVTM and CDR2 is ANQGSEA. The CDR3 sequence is CSVAPGLAESYNEQFF. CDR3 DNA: TGCAGCGTGGCTCCGGGACTAGCGGAATCCTACAATGAGCAGTTCTTC.

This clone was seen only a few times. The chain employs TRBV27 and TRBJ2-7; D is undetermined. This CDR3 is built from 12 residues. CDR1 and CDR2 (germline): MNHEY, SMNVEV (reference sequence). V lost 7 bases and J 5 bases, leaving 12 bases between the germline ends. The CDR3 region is CASTEEPNEQYF. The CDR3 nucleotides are TGTGCCAGCACAGAAGAGCCGAACGAGCAGTACTTC.

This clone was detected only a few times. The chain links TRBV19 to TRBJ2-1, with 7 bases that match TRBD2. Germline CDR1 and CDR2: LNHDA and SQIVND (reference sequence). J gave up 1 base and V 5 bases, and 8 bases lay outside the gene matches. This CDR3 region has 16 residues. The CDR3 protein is CASSSPLAESYNEQFF. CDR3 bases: TGTGCCAGTAGTTCCCCCCTAGCGGAATCCTACAATGAGCAGTTCTTC.

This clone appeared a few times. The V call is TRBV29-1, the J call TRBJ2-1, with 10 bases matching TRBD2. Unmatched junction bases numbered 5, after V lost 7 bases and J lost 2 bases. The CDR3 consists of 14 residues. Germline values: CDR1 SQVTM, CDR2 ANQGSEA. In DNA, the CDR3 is TGCAGCGGCACCGGGACTAGCGCCTACAATGAGCAGTTCTTC. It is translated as CSGTGTSAYNEQFF.

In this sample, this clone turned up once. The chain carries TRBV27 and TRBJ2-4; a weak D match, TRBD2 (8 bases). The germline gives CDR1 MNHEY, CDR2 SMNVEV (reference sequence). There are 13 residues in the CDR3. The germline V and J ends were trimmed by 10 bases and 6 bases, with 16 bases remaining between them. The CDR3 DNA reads TGTGCCACCGGGAGGGGGCCCGGAAACATTCAGTACTTC. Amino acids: CATGRGPGNIQYF.

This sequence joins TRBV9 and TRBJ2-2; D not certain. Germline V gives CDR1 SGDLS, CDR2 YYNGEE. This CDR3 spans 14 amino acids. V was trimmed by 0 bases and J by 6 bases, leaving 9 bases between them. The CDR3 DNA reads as TGTGCCAGCAGCGTAGATGGAGAGCCCGGGGAGCTGTTTTTT. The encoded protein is CASSVDGEPGELFF. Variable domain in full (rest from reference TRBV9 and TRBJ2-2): DSGVTQTPKHLITATGQRVTLRCSPRSGDLSVYWYQQSLDQGLQFLIQYYNGEERAKGNILERFSAQQFPDLHSELNLSSLELGDSALYFCASSVDGEPGELFFGEGSRLTVL.

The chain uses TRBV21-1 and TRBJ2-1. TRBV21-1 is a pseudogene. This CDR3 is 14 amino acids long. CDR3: CASSKLRRDAEQFF. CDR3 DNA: TGTGCCAGCAGCAAATTGCGTAGGGACGCGGAGCAGTTCTTC.

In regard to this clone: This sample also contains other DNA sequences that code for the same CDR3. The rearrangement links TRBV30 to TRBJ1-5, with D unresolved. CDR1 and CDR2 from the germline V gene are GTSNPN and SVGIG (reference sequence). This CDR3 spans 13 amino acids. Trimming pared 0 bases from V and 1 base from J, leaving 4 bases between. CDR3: CAWSVISNQPQHF. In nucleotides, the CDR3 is TGTGCCTGGAGTGTCATAAGCAATCAGCCCCAGCATTTT.

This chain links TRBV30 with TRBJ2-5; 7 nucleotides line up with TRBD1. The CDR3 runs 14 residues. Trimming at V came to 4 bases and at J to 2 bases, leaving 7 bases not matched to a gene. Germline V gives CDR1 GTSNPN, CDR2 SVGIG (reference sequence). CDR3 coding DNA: TGTGCCTGGAAGGGGGCACGGACGCAAGAGACCCAGTACTTC. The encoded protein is CAWKGARTQETQYF.

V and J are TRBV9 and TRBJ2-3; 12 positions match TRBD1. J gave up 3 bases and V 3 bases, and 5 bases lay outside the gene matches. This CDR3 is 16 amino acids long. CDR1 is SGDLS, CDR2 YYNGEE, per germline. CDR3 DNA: TGTGCCAGCAGCGGTCGGGACAGGGGGCCAACAGATACGCAGTATTTT. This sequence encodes CASSGRDRGPTDTQYF.

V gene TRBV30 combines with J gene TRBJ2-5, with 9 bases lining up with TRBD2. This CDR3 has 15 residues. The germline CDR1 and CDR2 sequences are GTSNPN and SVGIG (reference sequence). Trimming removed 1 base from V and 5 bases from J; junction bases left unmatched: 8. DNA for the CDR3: TGTGCCTGGAGTGGAACGGTAGCGGGAGCTGAGACCCAGTACTTC. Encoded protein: CAWSGTVAGAETQYF.

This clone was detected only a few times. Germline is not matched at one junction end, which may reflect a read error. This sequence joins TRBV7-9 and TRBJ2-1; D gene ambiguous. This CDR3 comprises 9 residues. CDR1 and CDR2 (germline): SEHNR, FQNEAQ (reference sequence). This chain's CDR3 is CASSPSHLF. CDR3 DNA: TGTGCCAGCAGCCCCTCGCATCTCTTC.

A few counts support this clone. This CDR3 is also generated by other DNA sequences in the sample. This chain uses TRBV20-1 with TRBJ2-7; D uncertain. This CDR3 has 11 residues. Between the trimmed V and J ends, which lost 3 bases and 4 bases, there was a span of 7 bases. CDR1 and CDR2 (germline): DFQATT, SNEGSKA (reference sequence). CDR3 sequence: CSASDSYEQYF. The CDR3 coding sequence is TGCAGTGCTAGTGACTCGTACGAGCAGTACTTC.

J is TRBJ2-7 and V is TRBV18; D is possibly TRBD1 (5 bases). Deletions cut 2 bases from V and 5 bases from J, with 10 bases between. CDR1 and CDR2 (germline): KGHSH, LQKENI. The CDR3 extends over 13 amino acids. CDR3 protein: CASSPAGYHEQYF. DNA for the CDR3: TGTGCCAGCTCACCAGCAGGGTATCACGAGCAGTACTTC.

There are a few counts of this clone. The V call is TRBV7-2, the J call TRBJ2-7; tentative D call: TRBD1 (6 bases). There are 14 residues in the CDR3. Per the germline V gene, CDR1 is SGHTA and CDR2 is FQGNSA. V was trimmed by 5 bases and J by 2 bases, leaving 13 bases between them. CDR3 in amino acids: CASSRRDIAYEQYF. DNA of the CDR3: TGTGCCAGCAGCCGCCGGGACATTGCCTACGAGCAGTACTTC.

The CDR3 region is CSVEVQGLNTEAFF. The CDR3 DNA follows: TGCAGCGTTGAAGTTCAGGGGTTGAACACTGAAGCTTTCTTT. The chain carries TRBV29-1 and TRBJ1-1, with D possibly matching TRBD1 (6 bases). V lost 1 base to trimming and J lost 0 bases, with 9 bases between them. CDR3 length equals 14 residues. The germline V gene encodes CDR1 SQVTM and CDR2 ANQGSEA.

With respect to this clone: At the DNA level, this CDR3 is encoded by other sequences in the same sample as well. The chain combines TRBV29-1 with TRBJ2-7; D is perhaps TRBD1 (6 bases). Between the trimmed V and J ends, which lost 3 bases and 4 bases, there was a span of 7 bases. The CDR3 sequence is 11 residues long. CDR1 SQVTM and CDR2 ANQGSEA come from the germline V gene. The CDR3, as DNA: TGCAGCGTTGACAGGGGATACGAGCAGTACTTC. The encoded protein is CSVDRGYEQYF.

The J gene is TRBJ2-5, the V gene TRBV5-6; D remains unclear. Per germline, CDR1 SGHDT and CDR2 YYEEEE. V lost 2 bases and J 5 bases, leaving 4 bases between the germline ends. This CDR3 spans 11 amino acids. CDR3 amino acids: CASSFSETQYF. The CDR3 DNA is TGTGCCAGCAGCTTCTCGGAGACCCAGTACTTC. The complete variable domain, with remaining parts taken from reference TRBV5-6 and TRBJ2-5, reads DAGVTQSPTHLIKTRGQQVTLRCSPKSGHDTVSWYQQALGQGPQFIFQYYEEEERQRGNFPDRFSGHQFPNYSSELNVNALLLGDSALYLCASSFSETQYFGPGTRLLVL.

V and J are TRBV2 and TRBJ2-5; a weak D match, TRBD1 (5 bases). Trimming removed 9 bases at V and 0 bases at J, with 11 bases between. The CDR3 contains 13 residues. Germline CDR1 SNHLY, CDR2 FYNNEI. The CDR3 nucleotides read TGTGCCAGTCTCAGGGAATACCAAGAGACCCAGTACTTC. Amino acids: CASLREYQETQYF.

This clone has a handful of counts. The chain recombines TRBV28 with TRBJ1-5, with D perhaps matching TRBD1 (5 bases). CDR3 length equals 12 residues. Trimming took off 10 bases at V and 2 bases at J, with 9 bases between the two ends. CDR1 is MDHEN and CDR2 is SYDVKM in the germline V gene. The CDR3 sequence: CATQQGNQPQHF. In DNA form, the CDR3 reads TGTGCCACGCAACAGGGCAATCAGCCCCAGCATTTT. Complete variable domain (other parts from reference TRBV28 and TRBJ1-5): DVKVTQSSRYLVKRTGEKVFLECVQDMDHENMFWYRQDPGLGLRLIYFSYDVKMKEKGDIPEGYSVSREKKERFSLILESASTNQTSMYLCATQQGNQPQHFGDGTRLSIL.